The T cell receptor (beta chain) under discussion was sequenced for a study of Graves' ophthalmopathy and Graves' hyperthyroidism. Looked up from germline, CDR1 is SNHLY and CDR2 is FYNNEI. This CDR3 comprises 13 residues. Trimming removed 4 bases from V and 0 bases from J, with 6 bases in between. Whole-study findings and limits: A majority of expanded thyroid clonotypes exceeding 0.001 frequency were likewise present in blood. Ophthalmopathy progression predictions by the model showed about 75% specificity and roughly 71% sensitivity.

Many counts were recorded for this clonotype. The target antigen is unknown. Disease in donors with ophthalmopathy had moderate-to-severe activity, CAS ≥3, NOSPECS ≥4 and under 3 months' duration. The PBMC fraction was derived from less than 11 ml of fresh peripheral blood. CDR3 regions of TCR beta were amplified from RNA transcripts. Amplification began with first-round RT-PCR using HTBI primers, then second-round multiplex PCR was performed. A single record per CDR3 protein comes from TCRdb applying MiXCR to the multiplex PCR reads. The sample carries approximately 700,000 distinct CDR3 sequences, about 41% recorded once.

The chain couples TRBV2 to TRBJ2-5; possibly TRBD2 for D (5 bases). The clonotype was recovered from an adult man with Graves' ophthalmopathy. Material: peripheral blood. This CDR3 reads CASSVGDQETQYF. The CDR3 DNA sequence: TGTGCCAGCAGTGTGGGAGACCAAGAGACCCAGTACTTC.